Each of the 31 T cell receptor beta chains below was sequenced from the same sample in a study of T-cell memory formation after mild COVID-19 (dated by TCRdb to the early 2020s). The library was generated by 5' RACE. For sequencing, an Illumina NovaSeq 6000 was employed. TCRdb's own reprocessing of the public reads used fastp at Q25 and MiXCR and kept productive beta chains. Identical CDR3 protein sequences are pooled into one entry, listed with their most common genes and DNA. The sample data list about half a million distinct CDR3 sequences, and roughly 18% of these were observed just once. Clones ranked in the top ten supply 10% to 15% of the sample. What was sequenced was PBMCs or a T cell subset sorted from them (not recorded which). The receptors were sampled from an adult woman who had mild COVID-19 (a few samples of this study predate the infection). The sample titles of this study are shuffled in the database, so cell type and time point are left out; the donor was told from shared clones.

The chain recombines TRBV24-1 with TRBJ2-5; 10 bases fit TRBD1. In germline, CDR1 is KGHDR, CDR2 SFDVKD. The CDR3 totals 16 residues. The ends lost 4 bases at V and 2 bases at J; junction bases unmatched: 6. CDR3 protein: CATSESGTGVQETQYF. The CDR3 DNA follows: TGTGCCACCAGTGAGTCCGGGACAGGGGTTCAAGAGACCCAGTACTTC.

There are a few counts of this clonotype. CDR3 region: CASSWGDSPYEQYF. CDR3 nucleotides: TGTGCCAGCAGCTGGGGGGACAGTCCCTACGAGCAGTACTTC. The J gene is TRBJ2-7, the V gene TRBV7-2; tentatively, D is TRBD1 (7 bases). Germline V gene lookup returns CDR1 SGHTA and CDR2 FQGNSA. V was cut by 4 bases and J by 2 bases, with 12 bases left in between. The CDR3 has 14 amino acids.

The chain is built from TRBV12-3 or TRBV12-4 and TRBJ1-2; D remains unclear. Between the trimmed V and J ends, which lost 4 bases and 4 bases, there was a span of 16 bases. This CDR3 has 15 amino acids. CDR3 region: CASSYEGSRSYGYTF. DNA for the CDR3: TGTGCCAGCAGTTACGAGGGATCCCGGAGCTATGGCTACACCTTC.

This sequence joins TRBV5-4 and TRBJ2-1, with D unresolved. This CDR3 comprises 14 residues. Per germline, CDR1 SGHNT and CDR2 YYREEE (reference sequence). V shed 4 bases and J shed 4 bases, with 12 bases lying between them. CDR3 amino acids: CASSRPDGYNEQFF. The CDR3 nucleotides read TGTGCCAGCAGCCGGCCGGATGGATACAATGAGCAGTTCTTC.

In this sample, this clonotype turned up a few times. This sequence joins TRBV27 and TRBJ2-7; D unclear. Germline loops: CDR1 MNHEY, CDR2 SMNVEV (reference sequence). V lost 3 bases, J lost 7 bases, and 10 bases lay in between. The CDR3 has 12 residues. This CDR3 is CASSFNGREQYF. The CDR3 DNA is TGTGCCAGCAGTTTTAATGGTAGGGAGCAGTACTTC.

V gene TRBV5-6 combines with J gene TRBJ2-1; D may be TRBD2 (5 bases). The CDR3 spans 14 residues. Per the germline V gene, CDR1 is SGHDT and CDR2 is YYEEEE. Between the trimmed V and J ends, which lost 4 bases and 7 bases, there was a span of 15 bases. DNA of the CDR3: TGTGCCAGCAGCCTGGGTGGGTGGAGGAATGAGCAGTTCTTC. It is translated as CASSLGGWRNEQFF.

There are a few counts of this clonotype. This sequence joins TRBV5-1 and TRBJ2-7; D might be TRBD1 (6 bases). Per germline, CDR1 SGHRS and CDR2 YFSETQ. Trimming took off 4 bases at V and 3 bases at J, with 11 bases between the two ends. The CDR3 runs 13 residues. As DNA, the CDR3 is TGCGCCAGCAGCACGGACAGTTACTACGAGCAGTACTTC. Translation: CASSTDSYYEQYF.

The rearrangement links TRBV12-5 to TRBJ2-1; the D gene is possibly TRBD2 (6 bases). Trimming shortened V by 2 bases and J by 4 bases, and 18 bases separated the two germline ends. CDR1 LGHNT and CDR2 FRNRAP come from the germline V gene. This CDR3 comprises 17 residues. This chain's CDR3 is CASGLRGLDGGYNEQFF. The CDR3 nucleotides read TGTGCTAGTGGTTTGCGGGGGTTGGACGGGGGATACAATGAGCAGTTCTTC.

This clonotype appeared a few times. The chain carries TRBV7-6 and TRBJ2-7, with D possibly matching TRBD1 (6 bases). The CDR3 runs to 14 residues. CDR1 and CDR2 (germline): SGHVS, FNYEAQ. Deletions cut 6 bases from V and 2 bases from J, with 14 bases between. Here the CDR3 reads CASRQGLTTYEQYF. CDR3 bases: TGTGCCAGCAGACAGGGCCTTACCACCTACGAGCAGTACTTC.

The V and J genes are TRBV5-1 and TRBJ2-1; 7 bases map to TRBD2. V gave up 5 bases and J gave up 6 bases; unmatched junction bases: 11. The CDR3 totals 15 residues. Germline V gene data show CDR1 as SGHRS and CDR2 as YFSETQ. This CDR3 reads CASSPTSSPGNEQFF. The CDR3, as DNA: TGCGCCAGCAGTCCGACTAGCAGCCCGGGCAATGAGCAGTTCTTC.

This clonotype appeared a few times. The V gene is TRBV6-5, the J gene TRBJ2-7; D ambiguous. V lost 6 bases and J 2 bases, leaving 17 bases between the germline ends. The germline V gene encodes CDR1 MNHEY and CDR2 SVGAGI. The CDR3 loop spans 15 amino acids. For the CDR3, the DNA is TGTGCCAGCAGCCCCGATCGGGCCGCAGCCTACGAGCAGTACTTC. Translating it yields CASSPDRAAAYEQYF.

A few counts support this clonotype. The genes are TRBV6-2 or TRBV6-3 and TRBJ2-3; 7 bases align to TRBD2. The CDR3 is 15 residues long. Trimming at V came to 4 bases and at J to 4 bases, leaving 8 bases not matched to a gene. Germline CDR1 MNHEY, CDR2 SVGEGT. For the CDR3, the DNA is TGTGCCAGCAGTTTCCGGGGCGGGAGCCCAGATACGCAGTATTTT. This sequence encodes CASSFRGGSPDTQYF.

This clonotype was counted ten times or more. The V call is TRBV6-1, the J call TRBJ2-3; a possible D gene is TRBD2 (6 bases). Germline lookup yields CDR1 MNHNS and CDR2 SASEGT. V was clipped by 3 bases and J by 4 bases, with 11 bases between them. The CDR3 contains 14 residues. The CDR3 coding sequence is TGTGCCAGCAGTGATCTGTCGGGAGCAGATACGCAGTATTTT. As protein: CASSDLSGADTQYF.

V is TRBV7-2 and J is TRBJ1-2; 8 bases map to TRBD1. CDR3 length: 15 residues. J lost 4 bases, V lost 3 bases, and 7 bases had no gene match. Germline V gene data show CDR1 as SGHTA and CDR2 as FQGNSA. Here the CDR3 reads CASSLKTGAGYGYTF. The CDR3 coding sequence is TGTGCCAGCAGCTTGAAGACAGGGGCAGGCTATGGCTACACCTTC.

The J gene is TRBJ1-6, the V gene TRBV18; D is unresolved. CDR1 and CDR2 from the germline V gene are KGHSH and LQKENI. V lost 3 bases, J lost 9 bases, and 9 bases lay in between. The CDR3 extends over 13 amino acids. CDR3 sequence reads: CASSPMDVSPLHF. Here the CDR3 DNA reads TGTGCCAGCTCACCGATGGACGTTTCACCCCTCCACTTT.

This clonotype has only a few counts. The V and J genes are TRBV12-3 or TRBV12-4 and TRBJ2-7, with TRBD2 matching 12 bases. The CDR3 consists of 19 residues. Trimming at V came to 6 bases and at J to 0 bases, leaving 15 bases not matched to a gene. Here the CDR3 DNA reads TGTGCCAGCAGCCTGGGGGCTCTAGCGGGAGGGACAAGCTCCTACGAGCAGTACTTC. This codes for CASSLGALAGGTSSYEQYF.

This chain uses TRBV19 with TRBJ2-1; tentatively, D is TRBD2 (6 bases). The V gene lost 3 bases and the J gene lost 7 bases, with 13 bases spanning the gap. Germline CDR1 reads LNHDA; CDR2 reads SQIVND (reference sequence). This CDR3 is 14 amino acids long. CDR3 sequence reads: CASSIDGRGNEQFF. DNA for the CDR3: TGTGCCAGTAGTATTGACGGGCGGGGTAATGAGCAGTTCTTC.

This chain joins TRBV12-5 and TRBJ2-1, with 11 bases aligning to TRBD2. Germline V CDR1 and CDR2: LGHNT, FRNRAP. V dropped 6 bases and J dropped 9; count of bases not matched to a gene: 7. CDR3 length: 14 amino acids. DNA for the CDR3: TGTGCTAGTGGATCTAGCGGGAGGAGGGGTGAGCAGTTCTTC. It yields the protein CASGSSGRRGEQFF. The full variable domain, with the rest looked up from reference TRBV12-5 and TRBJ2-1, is DARVTQTPRHKVTEMGQEVTMRCQPILGHNTVFWYRQTMMQGLELLAYFRNRAPLDDSGMPKDRFSAEMPDATLATLKIQPSEPRDSAVYFCASGSSGRRGEQFFGPGTRLTVL.

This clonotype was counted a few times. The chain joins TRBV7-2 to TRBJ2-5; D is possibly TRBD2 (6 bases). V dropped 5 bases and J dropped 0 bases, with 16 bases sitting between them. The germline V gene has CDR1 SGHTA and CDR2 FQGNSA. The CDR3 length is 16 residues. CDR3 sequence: CASSPQSGLYQETQYF. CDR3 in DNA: TGTGCCAGCAGCCCCCAGTCGGGACTGTACCAAGAGACCCAGTACTTC.

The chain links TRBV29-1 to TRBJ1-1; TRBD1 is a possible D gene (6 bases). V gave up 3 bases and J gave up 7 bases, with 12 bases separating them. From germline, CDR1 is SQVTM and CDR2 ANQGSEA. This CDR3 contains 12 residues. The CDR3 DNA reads TGCAGCGTTGATCAGGGGAACGATGAAGCTTTCTTT. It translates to CSVDQGNDEAFF.

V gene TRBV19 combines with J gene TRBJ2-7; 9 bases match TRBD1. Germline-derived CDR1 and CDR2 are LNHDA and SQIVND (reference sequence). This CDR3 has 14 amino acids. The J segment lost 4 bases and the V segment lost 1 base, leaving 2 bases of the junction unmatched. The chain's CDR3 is CASSIGDRAYEQYF. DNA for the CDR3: TGTGCCAGTAGTATAGGGGACAGGGCTTACGAGCAGTACTTC.

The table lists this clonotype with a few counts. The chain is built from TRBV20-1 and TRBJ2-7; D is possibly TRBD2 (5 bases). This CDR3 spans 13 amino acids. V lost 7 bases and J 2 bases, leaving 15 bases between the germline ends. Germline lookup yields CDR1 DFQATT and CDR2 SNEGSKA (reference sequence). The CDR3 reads CSGTTGIPYEQYF. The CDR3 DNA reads TGCAGTGGCACGACGGGGATCCCCTACGAGCAGTACTTC.

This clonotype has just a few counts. Here the CDR3 DNA reads TGTGCCAGCAGCGTACAGGGGATGATGAACACTGAAGCTTTCTTT. Amino acid sequence: CASSVQGMMNTEAFF. The genes are TRBV7-8 and TRBJ1-1, with TRBD1 matching over 7 bases. The J segment lost 0 bases and the V segment lost 5 bases, leaving 6 bases of the junction unmatched. The V gene's germline CDR1 is SGHVS and CDR2 FQNEAQ. The length of the CDR3 is 15 residues.

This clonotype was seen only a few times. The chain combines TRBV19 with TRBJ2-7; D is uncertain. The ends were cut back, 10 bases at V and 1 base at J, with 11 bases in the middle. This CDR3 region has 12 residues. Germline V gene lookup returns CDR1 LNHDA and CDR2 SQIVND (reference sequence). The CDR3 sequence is CATRTESYEQYF. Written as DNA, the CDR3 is TGTGCCACCCGGACCGAGTCCTACGAGCAGTACTTC. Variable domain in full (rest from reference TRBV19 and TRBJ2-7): DGGITQSPKYLFRKEGQNVTLSCEQNLNHDAMYWYRQDPGQGLRLIYYSQIVNDFQKGDIAEGYSVSREKKESFPLTVTSAQKNPTAFYLCATRTESYEQYFGPGTRLTVT.

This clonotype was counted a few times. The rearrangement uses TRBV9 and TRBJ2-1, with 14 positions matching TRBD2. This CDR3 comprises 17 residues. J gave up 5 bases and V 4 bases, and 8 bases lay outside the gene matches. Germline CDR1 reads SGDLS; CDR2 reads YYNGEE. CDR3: CASSLGLAGGFNNEQFF. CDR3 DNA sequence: TGTGCCAGCAGCCTCGGACTAGCGGGAGGCTTCAACAATGAGCAGTTCTTC.

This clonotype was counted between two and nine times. The CDR3 loop is CASSLAPTGNTGELFF. The CDR3 nucleotides are TGCGCCAGCAGCTTGGCCCCTACTGGGAACACCGGGGAGCTGTTTTTT. This sequence joins TRBV5-1 and TRBJ2-2; no firm D call. Germline V gives CDR1 SGHRS, CDR2 YFSETQ. The CDR3 loop spans 16 amino acids. Between the trimmed V and J ends, which lost 0 bases and 1 base, there was a span of 10 bases.

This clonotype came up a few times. The CDR3 region has the DNA TGTGCCAGCAGCCAAGAGATTAACTACGAGCAGTACTTC. Its protein product is CASSQEINYEQYF. This rearrangement joins TRBV14 to TRBJ2-7, with D unclear. This CDR3 has 13 residues. V lost 0 bases, J lost 3 bases, and 6 bases lay in between. Germline V lookup: CDR1 SGHDN, CDR2 FVKESK.

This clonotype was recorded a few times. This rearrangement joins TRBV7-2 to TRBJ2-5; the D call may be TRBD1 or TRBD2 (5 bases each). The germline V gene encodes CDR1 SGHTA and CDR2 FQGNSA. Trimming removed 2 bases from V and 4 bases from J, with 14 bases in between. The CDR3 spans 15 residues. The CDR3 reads CASSLRRVGIETQYF. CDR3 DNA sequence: TGTGCCAGCAGCTTACGCAGGGTCGGGATAGAGACCCAGTACTTC.

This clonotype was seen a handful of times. The CDR3 is CSADDGTSLYEQYF. In DNA form, the CDR3 reads TGCAGTGCTGACGACGGGACTAGCCTATACGAGCAGTACTTC. The chain employs TRBV20-1 and TRBJ2-7; 9 bases line up with TRBD2. Germline V CDR1 and CDR2: DFQATT, SNEGSKA (reference sequence). This CDR3 has 14 residues. Losses at the gene ends were 5 bases for V and 4 bases for J; bases not matched to a gene: 9.

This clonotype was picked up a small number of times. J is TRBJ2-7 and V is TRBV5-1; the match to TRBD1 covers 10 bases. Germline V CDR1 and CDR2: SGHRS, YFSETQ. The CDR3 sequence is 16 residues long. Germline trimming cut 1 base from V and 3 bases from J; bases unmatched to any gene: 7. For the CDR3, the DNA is TGCGCCAGCAGCTTGCTGGACAGGGGGAGTCACTACGAGCAGTACTTC. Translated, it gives CASSLLDRGSHYEQYF.

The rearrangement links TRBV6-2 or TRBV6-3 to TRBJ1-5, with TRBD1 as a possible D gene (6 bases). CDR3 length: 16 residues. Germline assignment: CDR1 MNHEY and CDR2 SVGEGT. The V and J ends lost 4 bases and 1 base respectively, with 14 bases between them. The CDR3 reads CASSSNTGKSNQPQHF. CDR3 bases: TGTGCCAGCAGTTCCAATACAGGGAAGAGCAATCAGCCCCAGCATTTT.